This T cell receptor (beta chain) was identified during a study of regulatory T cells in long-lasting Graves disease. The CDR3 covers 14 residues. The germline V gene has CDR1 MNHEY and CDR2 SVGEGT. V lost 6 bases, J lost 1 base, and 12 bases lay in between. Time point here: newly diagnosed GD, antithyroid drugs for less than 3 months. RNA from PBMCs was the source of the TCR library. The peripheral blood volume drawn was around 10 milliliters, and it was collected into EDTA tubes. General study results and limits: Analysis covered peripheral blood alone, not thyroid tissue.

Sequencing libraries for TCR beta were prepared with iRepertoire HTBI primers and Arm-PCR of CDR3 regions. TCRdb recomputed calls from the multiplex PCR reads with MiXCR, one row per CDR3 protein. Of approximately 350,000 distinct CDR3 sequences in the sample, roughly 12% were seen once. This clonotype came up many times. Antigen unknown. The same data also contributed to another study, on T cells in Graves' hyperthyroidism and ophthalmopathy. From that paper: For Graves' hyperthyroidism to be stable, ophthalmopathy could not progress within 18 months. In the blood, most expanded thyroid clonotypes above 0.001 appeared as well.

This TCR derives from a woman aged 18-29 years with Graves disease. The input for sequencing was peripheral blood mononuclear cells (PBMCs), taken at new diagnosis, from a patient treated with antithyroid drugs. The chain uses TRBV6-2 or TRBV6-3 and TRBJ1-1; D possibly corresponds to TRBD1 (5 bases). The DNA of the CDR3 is TGTGCCAGCAGGTACCAGGGCAGGAACACTGAAGCTTTCTTT. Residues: CASRYQGRNTEAFF.